A selection of T cell receptor beta chains follows, all from one sample in a study of T-cell memory formation after mild COVID-19. TCRdb recomputed calls from the 5' RACE reads with MiXCR, one row per CDR3 protein. The table includes about 140,000 distinct CDR3 sequences, over 15% detected once. Input material: PBMCs or a T cell subset sorted from them (not recorded which). These receptors originate from an adult woman who had mild COVID-19 (a few samples of this study predate the infection). Cell type and time point are not known. The conserved cysteine and the conserved F or W are not part of the CDR3 here.

>TRBJ2-2|TRBV7-2
ASSLGGPSRGTGELF
>TRBJ2-7|TRBV6-2/TRBV6-3
ASREQGGYEQY
>TRBJ2-2|TRBV6-2/TRBV6-3
ASSYRSQLTGELF
>TRBJ2-3|TRBV25-1
ASRPLGTDTQY
>TRBJ1-2|TRBV6-1
ASSVNRDTHGYT
>TRBJ2-5|TRBV9
ASSGGGKTSAQETQY
>TRBJ2-1|TRBV3-1
ASSQSGGARNEQF
>TRBJ1-1|TRBV9
ASSVAVNTEAF
>TRBJ2-1|TRBV5-4
ASSPAVESGGMDEQF
>TRBJ1-4|TRBV4-1
ASSQDRGAWEKLF
>TRBJ2-7|TRBV5-1
ASSTNRVNEQY